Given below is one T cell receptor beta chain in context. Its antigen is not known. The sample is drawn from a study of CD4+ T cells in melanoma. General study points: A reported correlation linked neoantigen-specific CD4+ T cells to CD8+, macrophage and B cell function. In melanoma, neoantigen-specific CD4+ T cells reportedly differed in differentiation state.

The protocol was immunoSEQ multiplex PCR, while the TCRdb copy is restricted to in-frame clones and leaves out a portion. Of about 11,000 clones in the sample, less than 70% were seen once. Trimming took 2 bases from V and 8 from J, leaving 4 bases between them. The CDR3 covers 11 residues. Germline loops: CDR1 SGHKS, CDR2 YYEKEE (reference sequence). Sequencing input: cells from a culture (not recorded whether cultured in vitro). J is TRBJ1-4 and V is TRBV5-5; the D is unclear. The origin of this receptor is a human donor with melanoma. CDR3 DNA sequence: TGTGCCAGCAGCTTCCAAGAAAAACTGTTTTTT. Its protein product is CASSFQEKLFF. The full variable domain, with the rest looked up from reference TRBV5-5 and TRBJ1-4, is DAGVTQSPTHLIKTRGQQVTLRCSPISGHKSVSWYQQVLGQGPQFIFQYYEKEERGRGNFPDRFSARQFPNYSSELNVNALLLGDSALYLCASSFQEKLFFGSGTQLSVL.